Listed here are 23 T cell receptor beta chains from one sample, sequenced in a study of T cells in Graves' hyperthyroidism and ophthalmopathy. Amplification yielded TCR beta CDR3 regions, with RNA transcripts as the source. In the first-round RT-PCR of the TCR CDR3, the HTBI primer set was used. TCRdb processed the multiplex PCR reads anew with MiXCR; each CDR3 protein has one entry. This table has approximately 410,000 distinct CDR3 sequences, 14% to 15% appearing once. The sequencing input was blood. These receptors all stem from a man aged 18 to 35 with Graves' ophthalmopathy.

This clonotype was seen ten or more times. This rearrangement joins TRBV15 to TRBJ1-5, with 11 bases matching TRBD1. V shed 3 bases and J 2 bases; nucleotides not matched to a gene: 3. Germline CDR1 is LNHNV and CDR2 is YYDKDF (reference sequence). CDR3 size: 16 residues. In DNA, the CDR3 is TGTGCCACCAGCAGGGACAGGGGGCTTGGCAATCAGCCCCAGCATTTT. Protein product: CATSRDRGLGNQPQHF. The full variable domain, its missing parts supplied by reference TRBV15 and TRBJ1-5, is DAMVIQNPRYQVTQFGKPVTLSCSQTLNHNVMYWYQQKSSQAPKLLFHYYDKDFNNEADTPDNFQSRRPNTSFCFLDIRSPGLGDTAMYLCATSRDRGLGNQPQHFGDGTRLSIL.

This clonotype was found many times. The genes are TRBV20-1 and TRBJ2-5; D not resolved. Germline V gene data show CDR1 as DFQATT and CDR2 as SNEGSKA (reference sequence). V lost 5 bases and J lost 4, with 14 bases in between. This CDR3 contains 13 residues. The CDR3 spells CSAGSGATETQYF. CDR3 DNA sequence: TGCAGTGCTGGCTCAGGTGCCACAGAGACCCAGTACTTC.

This clonotype was observed at least ten times. The V gene is TRBV20-1, the J gene TRBJ2-5, with D hard to call. CDR3 length: 13 residues. Germline CDR1 and CDR2: DFQATT and SNEGSKA (reference sequence). With 5 bases removed from V and 2 bases from J, the gap between germline ends came to 12 bases. The CDR3 sequence is CSAGPVGQETQYF. In DNA, the CDR3 is TGCAGTGCTGGACCAGTAGGGCAAGAGACCCAGTACTTC.

This clonotype was recorded many times. The CDR3 DNA is TGCAGTGCTAGATTCACAGGGGGCGTAGGCTATGGCTACACCTTC. Protein product: CSARFTGGVGYGYTF. This sequence joins TRBV20-1 and TRBJ1-2, with TRBD1 identical over 9 bases. There are 15 residues in the CDR3. The V gene's germline CDR1 is DFQATT and CDR2 SNEGSKA (reference sequence). After removal of 2 bases from V and 4 bases from J, the junction contained 8 bases not matched to a gene.

The rearrangement joins TRBV6-1 to TRBJ2-5, with TRBD1 identical over 10 bases. After removal of 4 bases from V and 5 bases from J, the junction contained 4 bases not matched to a gene. The CDR3 runs to 14 residues. Germline loops: CDR1 MNHNS, CDR2 SASEGT. CDR3: CASSGDRGGETQYF. Here the CDR3 DNA reads TGTGCCAGCAGTGGGGACAGGGGTGGGGAGACCCAGTACTTC.

This clonotype came up many times. The genes are TRBV7-2 and TRBJ2-5, with D maybe TRBD2 (6 bases). This CDR3 region has 14 residues. V was cut by 5 bases and J by 5 bases, with 15 bases left in between. Looked up from germline, CDR1 is SGHTA and CDR2 is FQGNSA. The CDR3 DNA follows: TGTGCCAGCAGCCGGGGGTGGATGAGTGAGACCCAGTACTTC. Translating gives CASSRGWMSETQYF.

As for this clonotype: A much larger clone is a single base away; this may be a read error. The V gene is TRBV5-1, the J gene TRBJ2-7; D is possibly TRBD1 or TRBD2 (5 bases each). CDR1 and CDR2 from the germline V gene are SGHRS and YFSETQ. The length of the CDR3 is 12 residues. The CDR3 here is CASSLGDHEQCF. The CDR3 DNA reads TGCGCCAGCAGCTTGGGGGACCACGAGCAGTGCTTC.

This clonotype is a singleton in its sample. V and J are TRBV5-4 and TRBJ1-2, with D uncertain. Trimming cost V 1 base and J 2 bases, with 6 bases left between them. The germline V gene encodes CDR1 SGHNT and CDR2 YYREEE (reference sequence). The CDR3 is 13 residues long. DNA of the CDR3: TGTGCCAGCAGCTTGATGGGGAACTATGGCTACACCTTC. Encoded protein: CASSLMGNYGYTF. The full variable domain, rest sourced from reference TRBV5-4 and TRBJ1-2, is ETGVTQSPTHLIKTRGQQVTLRCSSQSGHNTVSWYQQALGQGPQFIFQYYREEENGRGNFPPRFSGLQFPNYSSELNVNALELDDSALYLCASSLMGNYGYTFGSGTRLTVV.

CDR3 region: CAISEVQGGSASARGGTDTQYF. In DNA, the CDR3 is TGTGCCATCAGTGAGGTGCAGGGTGGTTCGGCTAGCGCAAGAGGGGGCACAGATACGCAGTATTTT. The chain recombines TRBV10-3 with TRBJ2-3; D might be TRBD2 (6 bases). The CDR3 contains 22 residues. The germline V gene has CDR1 ENHRY and CDR2 SYGVKD. The V gene lost 2 bases and the J gene lost 1 base, with 31 bases spanning the gap.

This clonotype came up many times. DNA for the CDR3: TGTGCCAGCAGCTTCGAACTCTATGGCTACACCTTC. This sequence encodes CASSFELYGYTF. The V and J genes are TRBV7-2 and TRBJ1-2, with unresolved D. CDR1 and CDR2 from the germline V gene are SGHTA and FQGNSA. This CDR3 is 12 amino acids long. Trimming cost V 3 bases and J 4 bases, with 6 bases left between them.

This clonotype was seen at least ten times. The J gene is TRBJ1-3, the V gene TRBV11-2; maybe TRBD1 (5 bases). The CDR3 totals 16 residues. Germline assignment: CDR1 SGHAT and CDR2 FQNNGV. V lost 2 bases and J lost 4, with 15 bases in between. DNA for the CDR3: TGTGCCAGCAGCTTAAACAGAGGGGCTCCAGGAAACACCATATATTTT. Encoded protein: CASSLNRGAPGNTIYF.

Ten or more counts support this clonotype. The chain joins TRBV12-5 to TRBJ1-1; D might be TRBD1 (6 bases). The CDR3 consists of 14 residues. The V gene lost 2 bases and the J gene lost 5 bases, with 12 bases spanning the gap. The V gene's germline CDR1 is LGHNT and CDR2 FRNRAP. The CDR3 bases are TGTGCTAGTGGTTTGAGGGACATTGGAACTGAAGCTTTCTTT. It encodes CASGLRDIGTEAFF.

This clonotype was seen many times. This sequence joins TRBV5-8 and TRBJ1-5, with D unclear. The CDR3 has 12 amino acids. Trimming took 0 bases from V and 10 from J, leaving 8 bases between them. Germline V CDR1 and CDR2: SGHTS, YDEGEE. In DNA, the CDR3 is TGTGCCAGCAGCTTGGGGTTGGGCCCCCAGCATTTT. This gives the protein CASSLGLGPQHF.

The chain is built from TRBV10-1 and TRBJ1-1, with D uncertain. The ends were cut back, 8 bases at V and 5 bases at J, with 12 bases in the middle. Germline CDR1 WNHNN, CDR2 SYGVQD (reference sequence). This CDR3 contains 12 residues. DNA for the CDR3: TGCGCCAGCGGAGAGCCGGGGACTGAAGCTTTCTTT. Translated, it gives CASGEPGTEAFF.

The chain joins TRBV19 to TRBJ2-1; 9 bases align to TRBD1. J gave up 7 bases and V 5 bases, and 6 bases lay outside the gene matches. Germline CDR1 and CDR2: LNHDA and SQIVND (reference sequence). There are 14 residues in the CDR3. CDR3 DNA: TGTGCCAGTAGTCTCGGGACAGGGACAAATGAGCAGTTCTTC. Translation gives CASSLGTGTNEQFF.

In its sample, this clonotype was seen many times. The rearrangement links TRBV7-9 to TRBJ1-1; D is unclear. The CDR3 totals 14 residues. The germline V and J ends were trimmed by 5 bases and 1 base, with 11 bases remaining between them. The germline gives CDR1 SEHNR, CDR2 FQNEAQ (reference sequence). The CDR3 DNA is TGTGCCAGCAGCAATAGGGCAGGGAACACTGAAGCTTTCTTT. Translating it yields CASSNRAGNTEAFF.

At least ten counts were recorded for this clonotype. The junction departs from the called germline gene at one end, perhaps through a read error. The rearrangement uses TRBV5-1 and TRBJ2-3; maybe TRBD1 (5 bases). This CDR3 comprises 12 residues. In germline, CDR1 is SGHRS, CDR2 YFSETQ. The CDR3: CASSLAGDTQYF. DNA for the CDR3: TGTGCCAGCAGTTTGGCAGGGGATACGCAGTATTTT.

This clonotype has a handful of counts. The V gene is TRBV11-1, the J gene TRBJ1-1; D unclear. Germline CDR1 is SGHAT and CDR2 is FQDESV (reference sequence). The CDR3 covers 12 residues. V was clipped by 8 bases and J by 1 base, with 8 bases between them. As DNA, the CDR3 is TGTGCCAGCGGACTGGCGAACACTGAAGCTTTCTTT. This sequence encodes CASGLANTEAFF.

The chain has TRBV11-3 and TRBJ2-7; D unresolved. Between the trimmed V and J ends, which lost 1 base and 0 bases, there was a span of 10 bases. Germline CDR1 reads SGHNT; CDR2 reads YENEEA. The CDR3 is made up of 15 amino acids. The CDR3 region is CASSLGTASSYEQYF. In DNA, the CDR3 is TGTGCCAGCAGCTTAGGGACGGCGAGCTCCTACGAGCAGTACTTC.

Turning to this clonotype: This may be a read error, as it is one base from a much larger clone. This chain connects TRBV9 to TRBJ2-5; 12 nucleotides agree with TRBD2. CDR3 length equals 16 residues. The germline gives CDR1 SGDLS, CDR2 YYNGEE. The CDR3 DNA reads TGTGCCAGCAGCGATCTGACTAGCGGGAGCCAAGAGACCCGGTACTTC. Its translation: CASSDLTSGSQETRYF.

A word on this clonotype: This may arise from a read error, as a much more abundant clone is one base away. The final CDR3 position lacks the conserved phenylalanine or tryptophan, pointing to a likely read error. J is TRBJ1-1 and V is TRBV2; D is unclear. The CDR3 has 16 amino acids. Trimming shortened V by 4 bases and J by 0 bases, and 15 bases separated the two germline ends. The germline V gene encodes CDR1 SNHLY and CDR2 FYNNEI. CDR3 DNA: TGTGCCAGCAGTGGTGTGGGCGCACTCATGAACACTGAAGCTTTCTTA. Its protein product is CASSGVGALMNTEAFL.

The chain links TRBV18 to TRBJ2-5, with D possibly TRBD2 on 5 matching bases. The CDR3 contains 14 residues. Between the trimmed V and J ends, which lost 4 bases and 2 bases, there was a span of 11 bases. Germline values: CDR1 KGHSH, CDR2 LQKENI. The CDR3 DNA is TGTGCCAGCTCACTCTCCGGGGTACAAGAGACCCAGTACTTC. Translating it yields CASSLSGVQETQYF.

V gene TRBV19 combines with J gene TRBJ2-7; TRBD2 might be the D (5 bases). The CDR3 has 14 residues. V was cut by 3 bases and J by 0 bases, with 9 bases left in between. The germline V gene encodes CDR1 LNHDA and CDR2 SQIVND (reference sequence). The CDR3 coding sequence is TGTGCCAGTAGTATCGGGGTGAGCTCCTACGAGCAGTACTTC. Its protein is CASSIGVSSYEQYF.